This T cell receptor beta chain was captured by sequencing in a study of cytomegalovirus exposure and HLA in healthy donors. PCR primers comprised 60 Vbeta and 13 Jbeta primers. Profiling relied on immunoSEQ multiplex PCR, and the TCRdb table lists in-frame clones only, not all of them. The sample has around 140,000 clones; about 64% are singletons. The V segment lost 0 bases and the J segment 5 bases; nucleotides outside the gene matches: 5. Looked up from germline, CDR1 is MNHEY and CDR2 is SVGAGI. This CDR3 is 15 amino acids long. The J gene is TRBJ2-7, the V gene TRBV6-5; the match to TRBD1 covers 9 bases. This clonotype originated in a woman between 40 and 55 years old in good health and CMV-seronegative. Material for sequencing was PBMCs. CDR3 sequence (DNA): TGTGCCAGCAGTTACTCGAGGGACAGGGCCCACGAGCAGTACTTC. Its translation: CASSYSRDRAHEQYF.